Listed here are 16 T cell receptor beta chains from one sample, sequenced in a study of CD8+ T cells in alopecia areata. cDNA reverse transcribed from extracted RNA served as the sequencing template. Some clones are missing from TCRdb's copy, which holds only in-frame ones; the method was immunoSEQ multiplex PCR. The table records some 180,000 clones, roughly 50% of them present only once. Treatment indicated: oral pan-JAK inhibitor, 5-10 mg twice daily. Sequences were derived from CD8+ T cells sorted from blood, sampled at week 24, from a patient treated with tofacitinib. All receptors come from a human donor with alopecia areata.

The table lists this clone with a few counts. The CDR3: CASSLRTGTSGVDEQFF. CDR3 sequence (DNA): TGTGCCAGCAGCTTACGGACCGGGACTAGCGGGGTCGATGAGCAGTTCTTC. This chain joins TRBV13 and TRBJ2-1; 13 positions agree with TRBD2. The V and J ends lost 2 bases and 8 bases, in that order; junction bases with no gene match: 9. The CDR3 spans 17 residues. Germline CDR1 reads PRHDT; CDR2 reads FYEKMQ (reference sequence). The variable domain in full, completed from reference TRBV13 and TRBJ2-1, reads AAGVIQSPRHLIKEKRETATLKCYPIPRHDTVYWYQQGPGQDPQFLISFYEKMQSDKGSIPDRFSAQQFSDYHSELNMSSLELGDSALYFCASSLRTGTSGVDEQFFGPGTRLTVL.

V and J are TRBV5-6 and TRBJ1-2; TRBD1 might be the D (5 bases). CDR3 size: 14 residues. V was pared by 0 bases and J by 9 bases, with 15 bases between. Germline V gene data show CDR1 as SGHDT and CDR2 as YYEEEE. The chain's CDR3 is CASSLEQGWISYTF. The CDR3 nucleotides are TGTGCCAGCAGCTTGGAGCAGGGATGGATAAGCTACACCTTC. Based on the CDR3 plus reference TRBV5-6 and TRBJ1-2, the full variable domain is DAGVTQSPTHLIKTRGQQVTLRCSPKSGHDTVSWYQQALGQGPQFIFQYYEEEERQRGNFPDRFSGHQFPNYSSELNVNALLLGDSALYLCASSLEQGWISYTFGSGTRLTVV.

This clone has a handful of counts. The chain recombines TRBV29-1 with TRBJ1-5; tentative D call: TRBD1 (5 bases). From germline, CDR1 is SQVTM and CDR2 ANQGSEA. CDR3 length equals 13 residues. Trimming took off 3 bases at V and 6 bases at J, with 12 bases between the two ends. CDR3 in DNA: TGCAGCGTTGAGGAGGGGTTCGGTCAGCCCCAGCATTTT. Translating it yields CSVEEGFGQPQHF.

The chain combines TRBV29-1 with TRBJ1-1; D is unclear. Germline V lookup: CDR1 SQVTM, CDR2 ANQGSEA. This CDR3 has 11 amino acids. Trimming removed 5 bases from V and 8 bases from J, with 12 bases in between. The CDR3 DNA reads TGCAGCGTTTGGGAGACGGAGGAAGCTTTCTTT. It is translated as CSVWETEEAFF. The full variable domain, in which reference TRBV29-1 and TRBJ1-1 provide the parts outside the CDR3, is SAVISQKPSRDICQRGTSLTIQCQVDSQVTMMFWYRQQPGQSLTLIATANQGSEATYESGFVIDKFPISRPNLTFSTLTVSNMSPEDSSIYLCSVWETEEAFFGQGTRLTVV.

This rearrangement joins TRBV7-3 to TRBJ2-5, with TRBD1 as a possible D gene (6 bases). This CDR3 has 15 residues. Germline V gene lookup returns CDR1 SGHTA and CDR2 FQGTGA. The V and J ends lost 5 bases and 4 bases respectively, with 17 bases between them. Written as DNA, the CDR3 is TGTGCCAGCAGCCCAGGACAGAAACCAGGAGAGACCCAGTACTTC. Its translation is CASSPGQKPGETQYF.

The genes are TRBV10-3 and TRBJ1-2; D gene unclear. The ends were cut back, 0 bases at V and 0 bases at J, with 11 bases in the middle. The CDR3 runs 16 residues. Germline lookup yields CDR1 ENHRY and CDR2 SYGVKD. The CDR3: CAISESRSDTNYGYTF. Written as DNA, the CDR3 is TGTGCCATCAGTGAGTCGAGGTCGGATACTAACTATGGCTACACCTTC.

The chain has TRBV6-6 and TRBJ1-2; 9 bases map to TRBD1. V was clipped by 6 bases and J by 3 bases; unmatched bases: 5. CDR1 is MNHNY, CDR2 SVGAGI, per germline (reference sequence). This CDR3 spans 14 amino acids. This chain's CDR3 is CASSLRTGDYGYTF. The CDR3 nucleotides are TGTGCCAGCAGCCTCCGGACAGGGGACTATGGCTACACCTTC.

The V and J genes are TRBV29-1 and TRBJ1-4; D is unresolved. Per the germline V gene, CDR1 is SQVTM and CDR2 is ANQGSEA. V shed 5 bases and J shed 7 bases, with 14 bases lying between them. The CDR3 runs 13 residues. The DNA for the CDR3 is TGCAGCGTTACGGAGGTCGGTGGTGAAAAACTGTTTTTT. This encodes CSVTEVGGEKLFF.

The chain carries TRBV29-1 and TRBJ1-2; D is undetermined. V gave up 3 bases and J gave up 5 bases, with 13 bases separating them. The CDR3 is made up of 13 amino acids. The germline V gene encodes CDR1 SQVTM and CDR2 ANQGSEA. This CDR3 is CSVDSGLVYGYTF. CDR3 in DNA: TGCAGCGTTGACTCAGGTCTGGTTTATGGCTACACCTTC.

V usage is TRBV29-1 and J usage is TRBJ2-7, with TRBD1 matching 9 bases. Germline values: CDR1 SQVTM, CDR2 ANQGSEA. Trimming at V came to 5 bases and at J to 6 bases, leaving 2 bases not matched to a gene. CDR3 length equals 11 residues. The CDR3 region is CSVLDRGEQYF. CDR3 DNA: TGCAGCGTTCTGGACAGGGGCGAGCAGTACTTC.

This clone was seen a single time. This chain connects TRBV4-3 to TRBJ1-2; D is ambiguous. The V end was cut by 1 base, the J end by 6 bases, with 9 bases between. This CDR3 region has 13 residues. Germline lookup yields CDR1 LGHNA and CDR2 YSLEER. Written as DNA, the CDR3 is TGCGCCAGCAGCCAAGTCGACGGGGATGGCTACACCTTC. The encoded protein is CASSQVDGDGYTF.

V gene TRBV23-1 combines with J gene TRBJ1-5; 7 nucleotides line up with TRBD1. TRBV23-1 is an open reading frame, and its role is uncertain. CDR3 length: 18 amino acids. The junction had 14 bases not matched to a gene; V was cut back by 6 bases and J by 0 bases. The CDR3 region is CASSEGATAHLSNQPQHF. For the CDR3, the DNA is TGCGCCAGCAGCGAGGGGGCGACAGCTCACCTTAGCAATCAGCCCCAGCATTTT.

The chain has TRBV19 and TRBJ1-1; D gene ambiguous. The CDR3 is 13 residues long. Trimming removed 3 bases from V and 4 bases from J, with 9 bases in between. Germline CDR1 and CDR2: LNHDA and SQIVND (reference sequence). This CDR3 is CASSIRSLTEAFF. The CDR3 nucleotides read TGTGCCAGTAGTATTCGAAGCCTCACTGAAGCTTTCTTT.

The rearrangement links TRBV27 to TRBJ2-5, with 7 nucleotides matching TRBD1. V shed 4 bases, J shed 2 bases, and the junction held 4 bases outside the gene matches. CDR1 and CDR2 (germline): MNHEY, SMNVEV (reference sequence). The CDR3 covers 14 residues. The CDR3 DNA follows: TGTGCCAGCAGTTCCAGGGACAGACAAGAGACCCAGTACTTC. Translation gives CASSSRDRQETQYF.

V usage is TRBV30 and J usage is TRBJ1-1; TRBD1 might be the D (6 bases). This CDR3 contains 10 residues. Germline V gene lookup returns CDR1 GTSNPN and CDR2 SVGIG (reference sequence). The ends were cut back, 8 bases at V and 7 bases at J, with 11 bases in the middle. The CDR3 here is CATLDSEAFF. DNA of the CDR3: TGTGCCACCCTGGACAGTGAAGCTTTCTTT.

In regard to this clone: One end of the junction fails to match germline, which may point to a read error. V is TRBV14 and J is TRBJ1-1, with 7 bases that match TRBD1. The germline V gene has CDR1 SGHDN and CDR2 FVKESK. The CDR3 has 13 residues. Here the CDR3 reads CASSLQFWESRGF. The CDR3, as DNA: TGTGCCAGCAGCCTACAATTTTGGGAAAGCAGGGGGTTT.